The 29 T cell receptor beta chains listed next were all sequenced from one sample in a study of cytomegalovirus exposure and HLA in healthy donors. Primers: 60 Vbeta forward and 13 Jbeta reverse. Libraries were prepared by immunoSEQ multiplex PCR; TCRdb keeps only in-frame clonotypes and omits some of them. The data hold 90,000 to 120,000 clones, with over 80% observed a single time. Sequenced: PBMCs. All receptors derive from a man aged 25 to 45 in good health and CMV-seropositive.

This sequence joins TRBV21-1 and TRBJ2-2; TRBD1 reflects the table's D call only, with no check against the DNA. TRBV21-1 represents a pseudogene. This CDR3 contains 18 residues. The DNA of the CDR3 is TGTGCCAGCGGCCGGGACAGGGCTCCGGGGCTCCTCACCGGGGAGCTGTTTTTT. This encodes CASGRDRAPGLLTGELFF.

The chain joins TRBV6-5 to TRBJ2-1; TRBD2 agrees at 12 bases. Per the germline V gene, CDR1 is MNHEY and CDR2 is SVGAGI. Trimming took 4 bases from V and 8 from J; bases not matched to a gene: 9. The CDR3 loop spans 16 amino acids. CDR3 sequence reads: CASSSLTSGGGDEQFF. CDR3 sequence (DNA): TGTGCCAGCAGTTCCCTGACTAGCGGGGGCGGAGATGAGCAGTTCTTC.

This chain uses TRBV6-1 with TRBJ1-5, with D unclear. CDR1 is MNHNS, CDR2 SASEGT, per germline. Trimming took off 2 bases at V and 9 bases at J, with 20 bases between the two ends. The CDR3 spans 16 residues. The CDR3 DNA is TGTGCCAGCAGTGAATTCCTGACGGGGAGAGGTTGGCCCCAGCATTTT. Its translation: CASSEFLTGRGWPQHF.

V gene TRBV5-1 combines with J gene TRBJ1-5; no clear D gene. V lost 2 bases, J lost 2 bases, and 5 bases lay in between. Germline loops: CDR1 SGHRS, CDR2 YFSETQ. CDR3 length equals 13 residues. CDR3 bases: TGCGCCAGCAGCTTCCAGGGCAATCAGCCCCAGCATTTT. It is translated as CASSFQGNQPQHF.

The chain carries TRBV10-3 and TRBJ1-6; TRBD1 matches at 11 bases. This CDR3 spans 16 amino acids. After removal of 10 bases from V and 5 bases from J, the junction contained 10 bases not matched to a gene. CDR1 is ENHRY, CDR2 SYGVKD, per germline. This CDR3 reads CATRGQGEADNSPLHF. CDR3 in DNA: TGTGCCACCCGGGGACAGGGGGAAGCGGATAATTCACCCCTCCACTTT.

This sequence joins TRBV20-1 and TRBJ2-5; D remains unclear. The DNA end is a closer match to TRBJ2-7, so the J assignment may be wrong. This CDR3 has 11 amino acids. In germline, CDR1 is DFQATT, CDR2 SNEGSKA (reference sequence). The DNA for the CDR3 is TGCAGTGCTAGATCAGACTACGAGCAGTACTTC. It yields the protein CSARSDYEQYF.

The table lists this clone with a few counts. V and J are TRBV4-1 and TRBJ2-1, with 11 nucleotides matching TRBD1. The V segment lost 1 base and the J segment 14 bases; nucleotides outside the gene matches: 4. Germline values: CDR1 MGHRA, CDR2 YSYEKL. The CDR3 has 13 amino acids. The CDR3 loop is CASSQGDRGGKFF. DNA for the CDR3: TGCGCCAGCAGCCAAGGGGACAGGGGGGGTAAGTTCTTC.

Points on this clone: A junction boundary mismatches the germline segment, possibly from a read error. The V and J genes are TRBV7-9 and TRBJ1-3; D might be TRBD1 (5 bases). This CDR3 region has 16 residues. Germline loops: CDR1 SEHNR, CDR2 FQNEAQ (reference sequence). The chain's CDR3 is CSSSFKSRVDGNTIYF. In DNA form, the CDR3 reads TGTTCCAGCAGCTTTAAATCCAGGGTGGACGGAAACACCATATATTTT.

The V gene is TRBV5-1, the J gene TRBJ2-5, with D perhaps TRBD2 (6 bases). Germline values: CDR1 SGHRS, CDR2 YFSETQ. The V gene lost 2 bases and the J gene lost 5 bases, with 16 bases spanning the gap. The CDR3 contains 15 residues. The CDR3 DNA sequence: TGCGCCAGCAGCTTAACCGGGGGAGCTGAGGAGACCCAGTACTTC. This codes for CASSLTGGAEETQYF. The whole variable domain, remainder taken from reference TRBV5-1 and TRBJ2-5, is KAGVTQTPRYLIKTRGQQVTLSCSPISGHRSVSWYQQTPGQGLQFLFEYFSETQRNKGNFPGRFSGRQFSNSRSEMNVSTLELGDSALYLCASSLTGGAEETQYFGPGTRLLVL.

The gene calls are TRBV19 and TRBJ2-2; D is possibly TRBD1 (6 bases). Trimming stripped 5 bases from V and 0 bases from J, with 10 bases between. The CDR3 contains 15 residues. Germline V gene lookup returns CDR1 LNHDA and CDR2 SQIVND (reference sequence). CDR3 nucleotide sequence: TGTGCCAGTAGTTCCGGGACATCGAACACCGGGGAGCTGTTTTTT. This gives the protein CASSSGTSNTGELFF.

The CDR3 spells CASSELGGSWSPLHF. The CDR3 DNA is TGTGCCAGCAGTGAACTAGGGGGTTCGTGGTCACCCCTCCACTTT. The chain employs TRBV6-1 and TRBJ1-6; D perhaps matches TRBD1 (6 bases). The germline gives CDR1 MNHNS, CDR2 SASEGT. Trimming shortened V by 2 bases and J by 10 bases, and 15 bases separated the two germline ends. The CDR3 has 15 residues.

This chain links TRBV6-5 with TRBJ2-7, with D possibly being TRBD2 (6 bases). The CDR3 length is 15 residues. CDR1 and CDR2 from the germline V gene are MNHEY and SVGAGI. V lost 2 bases and J 5 bases, leaving 16 bases between the germline ends. The CDR3: CASSYAGRGANEQYF. DNA for the CDR3: TGTGCCAGCAGTTACGCGGGGCGCGGGGCCAACGAGCAGTACTTC.

This chain connects TRBV19 to TRBJ1-6; D is undetermined. The CDR3 runs to 15 residues. The germline CDR1 and CDR2 sequences are LNHDA and SQIVND (reference sequence). The V gene lost 1 base and the J gene lost 8 bases, with 12 bases spanning the gap. CDR3 nucleotides: TGTGCCAGTAGTATAGTATCAGGAGCGGATTCACCCCTCCACTTT. Amino acids: CASSIVSGADSPLHF.

The chain carries TRBV7-2 and TRBJ2-7; D remains ambiguous. CDR3 length equals 14 residues. The ends were cut back, 5 bases at V and 0 bases at J, with 11 bases in the middle. The germline V gene has CDR1 SGHTA and CDR2 FQGNSA. The CDR3 is CASSQKSGSYEQYF. The CDR3 nucleotides read TGTGCCAGCAGCCAGAAATCTGGCTCCTACGAGCAGTACTTC. Looking up the rest from reference TRBV7-2 and TRBJ2-7 gives the full variable domain: GAGVSQSPSNKVTEKGKDVELRCDPISGHTALYWYRQSLGQGLEFLIYFQGNSAPDKSGLPSDRFSAERTGGSVSTLTIQRTQQEDSAVYLCASSQKSGSYEQYFGPGTRLTVT.

The chain recombines TRBV2 with TRBJ2-7; D gene uncertain. From germline, CDR1 is SNHLY and CDR2 FYNNEI. The CDR3 contains 11 residues. Trimming removed 4 bases at V and 7 bases at J, with 8 bases between. The CDR3 loop reads CASSVSWEQYF. DNA of the CDR3: TGTGCCAGCAGTGTCAGTTGGGAGCAGTACTTC.

A note on this clone: A junction boundary mismatches the germline segment, possibly from a read error. The chain carries TRBV7-9 and TRBJ1-2; 7 bases align to TRBD1. The CDR3 runs to 14 residues. The germline V gene has CDR1 SEHNR and CDR2 FQNEAQ (reference sequence). CDR3 protein: CASSSTGSNYGYTF. CDR3 in DNA: TGTGCCAGCAGTTCGACAGGGTCTAATTATGGCTACACCTTC.

Here the CDR3 reads CASKQVVSQNIQYF. DNA of the CDR3: TGTGCCAGTAAACAGGTCGTCTCTCAAAACATTCAGTACTTC. J is TRBJ2-4 and V is TRBV19; D is possibly TRBD1 (5 bases). This CDR3 is built from 14 residues. Germline assignment: CDR1 LNHDA and CDR2 SQIVND (reference sequence). V was trimmed by 7 bases and J by 5 bases, leaving 15 bases between them.

This chain connects TRBV6-4 to TRBJ1-5; the D is unclear. V was trimmed by 0 bases and J by 2 bases, leaving 5 bases between them. This CDR3 spans 14 amino acids. Germline V gene sequence: CDR1 MRHNA, CDR2 SNTAGT. CDR3 protein: CASSDSAGNQPQHF. In DNA form, the CDR3 reads TGTGCCAGCAGTGACTCCGCGGGCAATCAGCCCCAGCATTTT.

This chain uses TRBV11-2 with TRBJ1-3, with D possibly TRBD1 on 5 matching bases. Germline assignment: CDR1 SGHAT and CDR2 FQNNGV. Trimming stripped 2 bases from V and 0 bases from J, with 20 bases between. This CDR3 is built from 19 residues. CDR3 amino acids: CASSLFSLYRSRSGNTIYF. CDR3 DNA: TGTGCCAGCAGCTTATTCTCCCTATACAGGAGCCGCTCTGGAAACACCATATATTTT.

The rearrangement links TRBV6-1 to TRBJ1-3; 8 nucleotides agree with TRBD1. CDR1 MNHNS and CDR2 SASEGT come from the germline V gene. This CDR3 comprises 15 residues. V trimming: 3 bases; J trimming: 2 bases; junction bases outside the gene matches: 3. CDR3 sequence reads: CASSDDRGPGNTIYF. CDR3 in DNA: TGTGCCAGCAGTGACGACAGGGGCCCTGGAAACACCATATATTTT.

The chain has TRBV10-3 and TRBJ2-5, with 8 bases fitting TRBD1. With the DNA end fitting TRBJ2-7 better, the J assignment may be wrong. CDR1 is ENHRY and CDR2 is SYGVKD in the germline V gene. The CDR3 length is 15 residues. The CDR3 nucleotides read TGTGCCATCAGCCAGGGGGCGACCTTGACCTACGAGCAGTACTTC. It is translated as CAISQGATLTYEQYF.

The J gene is TRBJ2-7, the V gene TRBV6-1; 7 bases are a match to TRBD1. This CDR3 spans 14 amino acids. V lost 4 bases to trimming and J lost 5 bases; unmatched junction nucleotides: 8. The germline gives CDR1 MNHNS, CDR2 SASEGT. CDR3 in amino acids: CASSVTGALDEQYF. DNA of the CDR3: TGTGCCAGCAGTGTCACAGGGGCCCTGGACGAGCAGTACTTC.

The chain links TRBV10-2 to TRBJ2-1, with TRBD2 matching 9 bases. The CDR3 totals 14 residues. V was clipped by 6 bases and J by 7 bases; unmatched bases: 7. Looked up from germline, CDR1 is WSHSY and CDR2 is SAAADI. The CDR3 is CASSGTSRVNEQFF. In DNA, the CDR3 is TGCGCCAGCAGCGGGACTAGCCGGGTGAATGAGCAGTTCTTC.

The CDR3, as DNA: TGTGCCAGCAGCCAAGAGGGGCAGGGGGCGCATCCCTATGGCTACACCTTC. Translated: CASSQEGQGAHPYGYTF. The V and J genes are TRBV4-2 and TRBJ1-2; TRBD1 matches at 8 bases. The CDR3 totals 17 residues. The germline gives CDR1 LGHNA, CDR2 YNFKEQ. V dropped 0 bases and J dropped 4; count of bases not matched to a gene: 10.

CDR3 region: CASSQSGGANEKLFF. The CDR3 DNA is TGTGCCAGCAGCCAAAGTGGGGGGGCTAATGAAAAACTGTTTTTT. The J gene is TRBJ1-4, the V gene TRBV5-6; D might be TRBD1 (5 bases). The germline CDR1 and CDR2 sequences are SGHDT and YYEEEE. The CDR3 loop spans 15 amino acids. V gave up 4 bases and J gave up 3 bases, with 13 bases separating them.

This clone appeared once. V is TRBV10-1 and J is TRBJ2-5, with TRBD1 as a possible D gene (5 bases). Trimming took 2 bases from V and 2 from J, leaving 9 bases between them. The CDR3 runs 14 residues. The germline V gene encodes CDR1 WNHNN and CDR2 SYGVQD (reference sequence). The CDR3 here is CASSESNRQETQYF. CDR3 DNA: TGCGCCAGCAGTGAGAGTAACAGGCAAGAGACCCAGTACTTC.

V is TRBV5-4 and J is TRBJ2-1; TRBD1 aligns across 12 bases. Germline V gene lookup returns CDR1 SGHNT and CDR2 YYREEE (reference sequence). With 3 bases clipped from V and 6 bases from J, the junction kept 4 bases outside the gene matches. The length of the CDR3 is 15 residues. The CDR3 bases are TGTGCCAGCAGCTGGGGGACAGGGGGCTTCAATGAGCAGTTCTTC. Amino acids: CASSWGTGGFNEQFF. The variable domain in full, with the rest retrieved from reference TRBV5-4 and TRBJ2-1, is ETGVTQSPTHLIKTRGQQVTLRCSSQSGHNTVSWYQQALGQGPQFIFQYYREEENGRGNFPPRFSGLQFPNYSSELNVNALELDDSALYLCASSWGTGGFNEQFFGPGTRLTVL.

This clone was detected a few times. This chain connects TRBV27 to TRBJ1-1, with D unclear. This CDR3 is 16 amino acids long. Looked up from germline, CDR1 is MNHEY and CDR2 is SMNVEV (reference sequence). With 4 bases removed from V and 1 base from J, the gap between germline ends came to 16 bases. CDR3 nucleotide sequence: TGTGCCAGCAGTTCCCCCCCCTACGACAAGAACACTGAAGCTTTCTTT. This sequence encodes CASSSPPYDKNTEAFF.

V is TRBV19 and J is TRBJ1-2; tentatively, D is TRBD1 (5 bases). CDR1 and CDR2 (germline): LNHDA, SQIVND (reference sequence). V dropped 1 base and J dropped 7 bases, with 16 bases sitting between them. The CDR3 has 15 residues. CDR3 sequence (DNA): TGTGCCAGTAGTATAGGTCGACAGAATCCGTCTGGCTACACCTTC. This gives the protein CASSIGRQNPSGYTF. Full variable domain (rest looked up from reference TRBV19 and TRBJ1-2): DGGITQSPKYLFRKEGQNVTLSCEQNLNHDAMYWYRQDPGQGLRLIYYSQIVNDFQKGDIAEGYSVSREKKESFPLTVTSAQKNPTAFYLCASSIGRQNPSGYTFGSGTRLTVV.